This T cell receptor beta chain was identified in a study of T cell responses to AZD1222 COVID-19 vaccine. Germline V CDR1 and CDR2: SGHAT, FQNNGV. The V end was cut by 1 base, the J end by 6 bases, with 13 bases between. The CDR3 covers 14 residues. This clone turned up a few times. The data were produced by immunoSEQ multiplex PCR, yet TCRdb's version contains in-frame clones alone and is incomplete. The sample yields about 180,000 clones, just under 90% seen once. The TCR originated in an adult who received the MenACWY meningococcal vaccine as a control. The sample in question was peripheral blood, obtained 28 days after the second dose of the MenACWY control vaccine. The chain carries TRBV11-2 and TRBJ2-7; TRBD1 is a possible D gene (5 bases). CDR3 in amino acids: CASSLVDKFPEQYF. DNA for the CDR3: TGTGCCAGCAGCTTAGTGGACAAATTCCCCGAGCAGTACTTC. The full variable domain, rest sourced from reference TRBV11-2 and TRBJ2-7, is EAGVAQSPRYKIIEKRQSVAFWCNPISGHATLYWYQQILGQGPKLLIQFQNNGVVDDSQLPKDRFSAERLKGVDSTLKIQPAKLEDSAVYLCASSLVDKFPEQYFGPGTRLTVT.